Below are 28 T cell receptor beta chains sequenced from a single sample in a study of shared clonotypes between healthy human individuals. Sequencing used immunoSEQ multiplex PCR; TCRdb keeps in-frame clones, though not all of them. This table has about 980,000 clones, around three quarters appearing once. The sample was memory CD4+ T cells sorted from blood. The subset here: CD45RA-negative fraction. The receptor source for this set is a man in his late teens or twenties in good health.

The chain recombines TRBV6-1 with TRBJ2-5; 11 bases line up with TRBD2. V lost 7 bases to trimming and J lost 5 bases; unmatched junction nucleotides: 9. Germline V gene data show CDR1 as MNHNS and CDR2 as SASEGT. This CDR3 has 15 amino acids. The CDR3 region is CASNQLAGVGETQYF. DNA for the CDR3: TGTGCCAGCAACCAACTAGCGGGAGTTGGGGAGACCCAGTACTTC.

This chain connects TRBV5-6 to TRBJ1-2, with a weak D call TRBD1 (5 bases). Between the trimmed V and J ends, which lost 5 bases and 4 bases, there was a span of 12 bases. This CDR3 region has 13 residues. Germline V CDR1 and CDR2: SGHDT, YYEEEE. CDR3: CASSRGVGYGYTF. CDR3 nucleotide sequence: TGTGCCAGCAGTCGAGGGGTCGGCTATGGCTACACCTTC.

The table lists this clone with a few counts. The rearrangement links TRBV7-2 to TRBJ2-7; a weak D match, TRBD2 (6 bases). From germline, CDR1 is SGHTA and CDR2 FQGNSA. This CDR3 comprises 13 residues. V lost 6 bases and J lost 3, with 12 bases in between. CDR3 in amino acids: CASRWDSYYEQYF. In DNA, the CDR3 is TGTGCCAGCAGGTGGGACTCATACTACGAGCAGTACTTC. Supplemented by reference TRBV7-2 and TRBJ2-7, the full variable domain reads GAGVSQSPSNKVTEKGKDVELRCDPISGHTALYWYRQSLGQGLEFLIYFQGNSAPDKSGLPSDRFSAERTGGSVSTLTIQRTQQEDSAVYLCASRWDSYYEQYFGPGTRLTVT.

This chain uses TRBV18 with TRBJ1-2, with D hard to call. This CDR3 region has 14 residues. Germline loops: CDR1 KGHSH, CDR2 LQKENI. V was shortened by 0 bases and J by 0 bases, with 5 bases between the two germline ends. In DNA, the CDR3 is TGTGCCAGCTCACCACCTTCGCCTAACTATGGCTACACCTTC. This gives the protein CASSPPSPNYGYTF.

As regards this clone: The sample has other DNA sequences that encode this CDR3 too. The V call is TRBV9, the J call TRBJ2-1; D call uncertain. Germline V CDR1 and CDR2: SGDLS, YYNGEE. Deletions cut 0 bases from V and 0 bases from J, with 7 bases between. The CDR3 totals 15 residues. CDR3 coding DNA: TGTGCCAGCAGCGTAGGGGTCAGCTCCTACAATGAGCAGTTCTTC. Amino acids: CASSVGVSSYNEQFF.

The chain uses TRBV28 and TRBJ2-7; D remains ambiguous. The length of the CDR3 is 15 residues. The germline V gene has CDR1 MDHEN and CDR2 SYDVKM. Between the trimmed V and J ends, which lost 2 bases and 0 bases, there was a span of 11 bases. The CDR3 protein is CASSLPSPSSYEQYF. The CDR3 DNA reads TGTGCCAGCAGTTTACCTAGTCCTAGCTCCTACGAGCAGTACTTC.

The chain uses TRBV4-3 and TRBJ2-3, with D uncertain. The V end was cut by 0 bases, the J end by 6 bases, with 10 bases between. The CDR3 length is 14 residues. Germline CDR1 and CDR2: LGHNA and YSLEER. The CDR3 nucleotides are TGCGCCAGCAGCCAAGATAGGTGGTACGATACGCAGTATTTT. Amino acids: CASSQDRWYDTQYF.

CDR3 sequence (DNA): TGTGCCAGCAGCCGCGCGGGGGGCCCCAAAAACATTCAGTACTTC. It is translated as CASSRAGGPKNIQYF. The V call is TRBV7-9, the J call TRBJ2-4, with 8 positions matching TRBD2. This CDR3 comprises 15 residues. V was pared by 5 bases and J by 2 bases, with 5 bases of the junction left unmatched. Germline loops: CDR1 SEHNR, CDR2 FQNEAQ (reference sequence).

This CDR3 reads CASSPPLGEVYGYTF. CDR3 coding DNA: TGTGCCAGCTCACCACCGTTAGGGGAGGTCTATGGCTACACCTTC. The V and J genes are TRBV18 and TRBJ1-2; D possibly corresponds to TRBD1 (5 bases). V was trimmed by 0 bases and J by 4 bases, leaving 12 bases between them. The germline CDR1 and CDR2 sequences are KGHSH and LQKENI. CDR3 length: 15 residues.

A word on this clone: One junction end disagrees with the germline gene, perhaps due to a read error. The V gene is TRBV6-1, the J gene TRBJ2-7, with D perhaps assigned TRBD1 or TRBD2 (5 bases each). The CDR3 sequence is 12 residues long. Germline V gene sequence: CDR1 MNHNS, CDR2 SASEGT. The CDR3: CASRQDSHEQYF. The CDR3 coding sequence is TGTGCCAGCAGACAGGACTCCCACGAGCAGTACTTC.

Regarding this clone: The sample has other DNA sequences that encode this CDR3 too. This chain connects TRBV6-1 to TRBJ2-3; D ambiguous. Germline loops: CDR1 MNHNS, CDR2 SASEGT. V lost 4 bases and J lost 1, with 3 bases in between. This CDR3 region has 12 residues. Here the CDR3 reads CASSVRTDTQYF. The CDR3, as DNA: TGTGCCAGCAGTGTACGCACAGATACGCAGTATTTT.

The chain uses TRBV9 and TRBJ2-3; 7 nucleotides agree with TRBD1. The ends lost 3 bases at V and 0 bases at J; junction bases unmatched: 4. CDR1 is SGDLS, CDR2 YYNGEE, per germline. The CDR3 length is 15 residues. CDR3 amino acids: CASSAHRGSTDTQYF. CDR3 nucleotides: TGTGCCAGCAGCGCCCACAGGGGTAGCACAGATACGCAGTATTTT.

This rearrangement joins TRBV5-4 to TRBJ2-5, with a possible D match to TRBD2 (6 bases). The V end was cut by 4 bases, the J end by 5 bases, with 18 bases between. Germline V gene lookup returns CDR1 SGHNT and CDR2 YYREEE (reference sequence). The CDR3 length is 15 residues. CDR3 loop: CASSPARGLVETQYF. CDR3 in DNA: TGTGCCAGCAGCCCCGCCCGGGGGTTAGTGGAGACCCAGTACTTC.

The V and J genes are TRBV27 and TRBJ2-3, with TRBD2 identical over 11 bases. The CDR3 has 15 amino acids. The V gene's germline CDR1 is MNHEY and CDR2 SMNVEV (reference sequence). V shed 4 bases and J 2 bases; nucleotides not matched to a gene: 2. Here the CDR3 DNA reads TGTGCCAGCAGTTCTAGCGGGGGGTCCACAGATACGCAGTATTTT. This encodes CASSSSGGSTDTQYF.

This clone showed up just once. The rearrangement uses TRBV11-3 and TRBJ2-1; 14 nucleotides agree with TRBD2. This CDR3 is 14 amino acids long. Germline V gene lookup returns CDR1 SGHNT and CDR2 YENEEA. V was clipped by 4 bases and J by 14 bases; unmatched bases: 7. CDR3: CASSSGTSGGSEFF. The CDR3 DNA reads TGTGCCAGCAGCTCTGGGACTAGCGGGGGATCAGAGTTCTTC.

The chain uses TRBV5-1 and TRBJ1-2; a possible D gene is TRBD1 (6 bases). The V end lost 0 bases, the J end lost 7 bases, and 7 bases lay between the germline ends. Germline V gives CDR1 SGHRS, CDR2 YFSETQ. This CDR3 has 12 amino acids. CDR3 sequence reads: CASSLDRAGYTF. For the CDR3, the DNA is TGCGCCAGCAGCTTGGACAGGGCTGGCTACACCTTC.

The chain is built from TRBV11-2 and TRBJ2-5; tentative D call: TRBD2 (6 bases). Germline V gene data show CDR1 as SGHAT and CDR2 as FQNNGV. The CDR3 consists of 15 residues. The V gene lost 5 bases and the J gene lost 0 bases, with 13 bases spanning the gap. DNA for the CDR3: TGTGCCAGCAGCCCGGGACTCTCGTACCAAGAGACCCAGTACTTC. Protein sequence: CASSPGLSYQETQYF.

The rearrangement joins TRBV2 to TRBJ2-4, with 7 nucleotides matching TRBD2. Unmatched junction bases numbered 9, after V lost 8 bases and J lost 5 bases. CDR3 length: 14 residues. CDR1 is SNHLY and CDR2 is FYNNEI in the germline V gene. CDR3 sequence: CASLEQLAENIQYF. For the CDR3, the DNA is TGTGCCAGCCTCGAGCAGCTAGCGGAAAACATTCAGTACTTC.

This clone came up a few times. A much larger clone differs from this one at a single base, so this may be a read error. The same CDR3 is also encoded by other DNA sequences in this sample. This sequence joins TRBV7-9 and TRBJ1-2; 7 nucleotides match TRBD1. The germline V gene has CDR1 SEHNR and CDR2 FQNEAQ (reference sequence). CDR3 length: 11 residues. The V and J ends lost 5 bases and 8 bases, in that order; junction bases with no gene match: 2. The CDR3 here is CASSRQGGYTF. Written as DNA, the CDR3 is TGTGCCAGCAGCCGACAGGGAGGCTACACCTTC.

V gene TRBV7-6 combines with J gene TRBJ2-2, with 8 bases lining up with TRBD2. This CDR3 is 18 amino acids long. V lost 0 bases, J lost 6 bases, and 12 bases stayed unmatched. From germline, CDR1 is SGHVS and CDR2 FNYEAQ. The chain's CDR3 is CASSLALLTSAFAGELFF. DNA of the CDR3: TGTGCCAGCAGCTTAGCGCTCCTGACTAGCGCGTTCGCCGGGGAGCTGTTTTTT.

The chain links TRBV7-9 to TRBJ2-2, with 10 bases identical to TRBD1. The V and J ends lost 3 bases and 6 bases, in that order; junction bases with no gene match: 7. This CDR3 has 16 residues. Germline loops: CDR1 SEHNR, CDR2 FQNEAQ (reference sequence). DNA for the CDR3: TGTGCCAGCAGCTTCAGACAGGGGGCCGGTCCCGGGGAGCTGTTTTTT. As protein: CASSFRQGAGPGELFF.

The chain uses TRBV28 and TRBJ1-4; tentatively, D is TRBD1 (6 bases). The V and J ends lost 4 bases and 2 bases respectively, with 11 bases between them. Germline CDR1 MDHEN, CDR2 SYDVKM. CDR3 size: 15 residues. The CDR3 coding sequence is TGTGCCAGCAGTTCGGAGGGGGGGACTAATGAAAAACTGTTTTTT. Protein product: CASSSEGGTNEKLFF.

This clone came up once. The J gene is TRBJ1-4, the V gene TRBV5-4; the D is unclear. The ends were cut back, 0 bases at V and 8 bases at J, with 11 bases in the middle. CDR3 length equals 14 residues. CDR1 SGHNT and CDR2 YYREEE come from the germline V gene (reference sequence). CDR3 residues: CASSLDPSSEKLFF. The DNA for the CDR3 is TGTGCCAGCAGCTTGGACCCCTCTTCCGAAAAACTGTTTTTT.

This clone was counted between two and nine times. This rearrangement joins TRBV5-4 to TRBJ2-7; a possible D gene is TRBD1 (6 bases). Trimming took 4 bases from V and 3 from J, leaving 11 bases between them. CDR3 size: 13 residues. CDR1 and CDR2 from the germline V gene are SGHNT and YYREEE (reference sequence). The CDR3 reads CASSMDSLYEQYF. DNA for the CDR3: TGTGCCAGCAGCATGGACAGCCTCTACGAGCAGTACTTC. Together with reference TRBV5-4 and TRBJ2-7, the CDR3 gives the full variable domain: ETGVTQSPTHLIKTRGQQVTLRCSSQSGHNTVSWYQQALGQGPQFIFQYYREEENGRGNFPPRFSGLQFPNYSSELNVNALELDDSALYLCASSMDSLYEQYFGPGTRLTVT.

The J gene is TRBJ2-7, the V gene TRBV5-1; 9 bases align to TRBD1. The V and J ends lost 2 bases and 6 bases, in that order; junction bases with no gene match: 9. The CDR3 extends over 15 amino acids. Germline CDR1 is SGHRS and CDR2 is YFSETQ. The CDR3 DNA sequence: TGCGCCAGCAGCTTAACCGGGACAGGGAACGGCGAGCAGTACTTC. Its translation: CASSLTGTGNGEQYF.

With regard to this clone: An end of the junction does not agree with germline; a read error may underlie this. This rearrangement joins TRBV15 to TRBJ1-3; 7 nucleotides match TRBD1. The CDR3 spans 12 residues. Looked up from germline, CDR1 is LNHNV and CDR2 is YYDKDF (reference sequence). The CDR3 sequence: CASRGSGNTIYF. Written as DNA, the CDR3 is TGTGCCTCCAGGGGGTCTGGAAACACCATATATTTT.

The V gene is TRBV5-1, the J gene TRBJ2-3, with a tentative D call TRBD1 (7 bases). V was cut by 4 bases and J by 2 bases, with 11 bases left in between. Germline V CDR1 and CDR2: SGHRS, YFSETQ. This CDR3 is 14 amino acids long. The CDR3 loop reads CASSQGGPTDTQYF. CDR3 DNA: TGCGCCAGCAGCCAGGGGGGCCCCACAGATACGCAGTATTTT.

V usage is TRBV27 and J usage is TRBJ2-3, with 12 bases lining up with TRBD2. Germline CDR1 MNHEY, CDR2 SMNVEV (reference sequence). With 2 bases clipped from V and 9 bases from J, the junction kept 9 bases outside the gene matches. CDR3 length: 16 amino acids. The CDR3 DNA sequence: TGTGCCAGCAGTTTAAGGGCTAGCGGGGGGGCATTGACGCAGTATTTT. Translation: CASSLRASGGALTQYF.